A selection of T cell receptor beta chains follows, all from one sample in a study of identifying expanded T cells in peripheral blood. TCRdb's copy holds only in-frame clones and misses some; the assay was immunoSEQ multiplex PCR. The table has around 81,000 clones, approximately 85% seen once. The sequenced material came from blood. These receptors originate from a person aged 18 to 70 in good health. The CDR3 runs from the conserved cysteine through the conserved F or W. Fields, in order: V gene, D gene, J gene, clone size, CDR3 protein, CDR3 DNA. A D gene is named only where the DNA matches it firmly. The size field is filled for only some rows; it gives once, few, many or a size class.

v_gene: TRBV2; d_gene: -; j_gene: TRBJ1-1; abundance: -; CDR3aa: CASPTVGRQPNTEAFF; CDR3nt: TGTGCCAGCCCTACAGTAGGGAGACAGCCGAACACTGAAGCTTTCTTT
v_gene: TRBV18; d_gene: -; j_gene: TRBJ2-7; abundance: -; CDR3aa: CASSPGKGAYEQYF; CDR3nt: TGTGCCAGCTCACCAGGAAAGGGGGCCTACGAGCAGTACTTC
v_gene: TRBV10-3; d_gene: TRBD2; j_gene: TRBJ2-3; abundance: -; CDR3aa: CAAGLAGADTQYF; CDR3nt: TGTGCCGCGGGACTAGCGGGGGCCGATACGCAGTATTTT
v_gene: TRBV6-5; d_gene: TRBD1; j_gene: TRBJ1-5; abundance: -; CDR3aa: CASSTGQGDQPQHF; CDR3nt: TGTGCCAGCAGTACCGGACAGGGAGATCAGCCCCAGCATTTT
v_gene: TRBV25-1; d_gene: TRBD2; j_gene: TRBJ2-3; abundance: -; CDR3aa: CASSQRHLAVGTDTQYF; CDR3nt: TGTGCCAGCAGCCAACGGCACCTAGCGGTTGGGACAGATACGCAGTATTTT
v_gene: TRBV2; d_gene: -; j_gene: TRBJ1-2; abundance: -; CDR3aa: CASSALTGPYGYTF; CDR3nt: TGTGCCAGCAGTGCGCTAACAGGGCCTTATGGCTACACCTTC
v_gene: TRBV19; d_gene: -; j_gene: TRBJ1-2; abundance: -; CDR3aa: CASSIGGRNNYGYTF; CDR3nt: TGTGCCAGTAGTATCGGGGGGCGAAACAACTATGGCTACACCTTC
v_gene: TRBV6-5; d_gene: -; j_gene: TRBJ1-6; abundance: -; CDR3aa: CASRAAGSNSPLHF; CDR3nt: TGTGCCAGCAGGGCTGCGGGGAGCAATTCACCCCTCCACTTT
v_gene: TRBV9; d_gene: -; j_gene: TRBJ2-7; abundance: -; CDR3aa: CASSVADTPAYEQYF; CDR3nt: TGTGCCAGCAGCGTAGCTGACACACCAGCCTACGAGCAGTACTTC
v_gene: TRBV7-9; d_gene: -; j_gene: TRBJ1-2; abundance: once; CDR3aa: CASSLGAGTLYGYTF; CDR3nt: TGTGCCAGCAGCTTAGGGGCAGGAACCCTCTATGGCTACACCTTC
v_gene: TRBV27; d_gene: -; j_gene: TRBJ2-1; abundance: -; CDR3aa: CASSPYFSMSDEQFF; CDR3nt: TGTGCCAGCAGTCCCTACTTTAGCATGAGCGATGAGCAGTTCTTC
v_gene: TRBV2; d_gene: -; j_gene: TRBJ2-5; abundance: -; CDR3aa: CASSESNGGGPQGTQYF; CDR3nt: TGTGCCAGCAGTGAAAGCAACGGAGGTGGGCCACAAGGGACCCAGTACTTC
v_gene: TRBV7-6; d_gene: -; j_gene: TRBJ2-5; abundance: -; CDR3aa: CASKELHQETQYF; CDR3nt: TGTGCCAGCAAAGAGCTACACCAAGAGACCCAGTACTTC
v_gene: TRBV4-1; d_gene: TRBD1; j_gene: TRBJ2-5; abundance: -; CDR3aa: CASSHAAGTGEETQYF; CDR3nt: TGCGCCAGCAGCCACGCCGCCGGGACAGGGGAAGAGACCCAGTACTTC
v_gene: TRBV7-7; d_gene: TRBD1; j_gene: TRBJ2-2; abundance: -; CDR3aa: CASSRTGGHGGELFF; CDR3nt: TGTGCCAGCAGCAGGACAGGGGGACATGGCGGGGAGCTGTTTTTT
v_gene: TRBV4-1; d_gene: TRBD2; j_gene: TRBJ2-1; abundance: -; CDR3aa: CASSQIGGGENNEQFF; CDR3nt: TGCGCCAGCAGCCAAATCGGCGGGGGGGAAAACAATGAGCAGTTCTTC
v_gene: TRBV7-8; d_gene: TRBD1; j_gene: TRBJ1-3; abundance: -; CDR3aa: CASSRRQGISGNTIYF; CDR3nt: TGTGCCAGCAGCAGACGACAGGGCATCTCTGGAAACACCATATATTTT
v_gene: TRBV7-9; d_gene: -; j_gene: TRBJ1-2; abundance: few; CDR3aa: CASSWGAGSNYGYTF; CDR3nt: TGTGCCAGCAGCTGGGGGGCCGGGTCTAACTATGGCTACACCTTC
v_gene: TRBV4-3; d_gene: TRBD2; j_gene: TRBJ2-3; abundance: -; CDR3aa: CASSQRAGVGDTQYF; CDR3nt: TGCGCCAGCAGCCAACGAGCGGGGGTGGGAGATACGCAGTATTTT
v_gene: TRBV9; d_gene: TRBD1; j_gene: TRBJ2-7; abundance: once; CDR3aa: CASSAATGGGLGQYF; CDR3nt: TGTGCCAGCAGCGCCGCGACAGGGGGCGGTCTGGGGCAGTACTTC
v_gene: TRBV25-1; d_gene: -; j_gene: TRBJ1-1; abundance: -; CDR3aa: CASSIGDVNTEAFF; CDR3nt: TGTGCCAGCAGCATAGGGGACGTGAACACTGAAGCTTTCTTT
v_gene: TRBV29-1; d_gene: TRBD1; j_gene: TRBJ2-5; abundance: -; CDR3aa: CSVVRDSHPETQYF; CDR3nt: TGCAGCGTAGTCCGGGACAGCCACCCCGAGACCCAGTACTTC